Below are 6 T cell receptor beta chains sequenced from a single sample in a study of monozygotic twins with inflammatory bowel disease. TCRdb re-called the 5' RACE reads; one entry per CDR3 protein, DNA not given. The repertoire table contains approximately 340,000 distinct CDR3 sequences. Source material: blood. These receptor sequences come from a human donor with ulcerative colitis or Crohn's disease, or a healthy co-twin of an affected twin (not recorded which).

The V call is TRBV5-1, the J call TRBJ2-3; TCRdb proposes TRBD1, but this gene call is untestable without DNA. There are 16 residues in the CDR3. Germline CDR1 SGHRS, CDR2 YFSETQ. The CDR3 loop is CASSLEGQGVRSTQYF. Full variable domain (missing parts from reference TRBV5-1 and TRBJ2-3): KAGVTQTPRYLIKTRGQQVTLSCSPISGHRSVSWYQQTPGQGLQFLFEYFSETQRNKGNFPGRFSGRQFSNSRSEMNVSTLELGDSALYLCASSLEGQGVRSTQYFGPGTRLTVL.

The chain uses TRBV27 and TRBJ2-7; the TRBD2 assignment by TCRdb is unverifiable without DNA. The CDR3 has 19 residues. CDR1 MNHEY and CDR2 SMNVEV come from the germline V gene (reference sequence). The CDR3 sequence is CASSPPGRTIETYSSEQYF.

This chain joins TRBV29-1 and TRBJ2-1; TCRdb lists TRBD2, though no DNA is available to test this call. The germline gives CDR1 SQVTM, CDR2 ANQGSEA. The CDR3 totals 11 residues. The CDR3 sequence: CSVGWRAEQFF.

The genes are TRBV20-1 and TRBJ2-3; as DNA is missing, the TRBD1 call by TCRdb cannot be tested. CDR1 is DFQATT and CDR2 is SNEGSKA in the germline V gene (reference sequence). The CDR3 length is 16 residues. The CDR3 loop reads CSAIGAVAGGTDTQYF.

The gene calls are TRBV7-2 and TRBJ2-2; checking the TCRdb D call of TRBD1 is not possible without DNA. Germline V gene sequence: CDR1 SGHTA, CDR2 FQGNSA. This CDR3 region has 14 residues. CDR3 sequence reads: CASSVGQPTGELFF.

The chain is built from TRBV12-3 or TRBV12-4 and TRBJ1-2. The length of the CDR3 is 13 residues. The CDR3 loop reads CASSLMTAYGYTF.